Included here is one T cell receptor (beta chain) sequence, with context. Its binding antigen is unknown. These data are taken from a study of cytomegalovirus exposure and HLA in healthy donors listed by TCRdb under 2017. Regarding the study in general: According to an earlier analysis of several hundred of the donors, 150 million to 200 million T cells yielded 120 million or so unique TCR beta sequences and about 280 Gb of sequence data. The aim of the study was to test whether cataloging public T cell receptors could identify signatures of past pathogen exposure. A separate validation cohort of about 110 different subjects was used in addition to the approximately 700-subject first cohort. The genetic ancestry cluster associated with self-reported Caucasian donors included roughly four fifths of the approximately 430 genotyped donors. A later genetic analysis took genome-wide SNP genotypes for about 55% of the roughly 700 donors and used that subset as a discovery cohort. To decide whether each TCR beta V gene segment behaved as functional or pseudogenic, an earlier analysis of some 570 of the donors relied on high-throughput TCR beta sequencing. HLA typing included class I and class II loci at four-digit resolution. Because of strong linkage in the cohort, roughly five DR-DQ haplotypes were treated as single units for association and clustering. To predict cytomegalovirus infection status, the study brought together high-throughput TCR immunosequencing, statistical association of individual TCRs with disease status, and machine learning. All discovery cohort repertoires had been generated on a single sequencing platform. Donor age, sex, ethnicity and CMV serostatus were collected together with the repertoire data. A later analysis re-analyzed previously published TCR beta repertoires from 666 donors and added high-resolution HLA genotyping to study TCR occurrence patterns. Among almost 400 genotyped donors of the cohort, an average of approximately 240,000 unique TCR beta nucleotide sequences were sequenced per donor, about a sixth of them non-productive. Approximately 310 gigabases of sequencing data and around 87 million unique TCR sequences were included in an early release covering about 700 HLA-typed donors. The later analysis used no new phenotypic data to find candidate immune exposures, relying instead on TCR beta sequences and their occurrence across donors. The number of donors typed differed by locus, with roughly 620-630 for A, B, C, DRB1 and DQB1, 522 for DQA1, over 600 for DPA1, and approximately 470 for DPB1. Using immunosequencing, the study profiled T cell repertoires from 666 subjects and related those repertoires to cytomegalovirus serostatus. Broader findings and caveats from the paper: The earlier analysis of 587 of the donors excluded approximately 17 rarely observed V segments, including chromosome 9 orphons, because counts were too low. Most TCR sequences were seen in very few donors, while some public TCRs were found in many individuals. Correlated functional status among segregating V segments might be attributable to linkage disequilibrium, but an unknown experimental factor could not be ruled out. An association between a missense DCLRE1C variant and V-gene and J-gene trimming of TCR beta chains was found in a later genetic analysis and replicated in an independent cohort. In a later analysis, most CMV-associated TCR beta chains were found to appear HLA-restricted, with HLA associations seemingly driven largely by CMV exposure. Several of the top co-occurrence clusters appeared to be linked to parvovirus B19, influenza, CMV and Epstein-Barr virus, according to a later analysis. A later genetic analysis reported fewer N-insertions in productive TCRs among donors in an Asian-associated ancestry cluster than the roughly 700-donor mean. The sequencing pipeline was judged likely to have produced a cluster of highly shared sequence variants as a technical artifact. In a later analysis, HLA-associated TCR beta chains were found to be more clonally expanded and to have lower generation probabilities than equally common non-associated chains. The authors suggested that the approach could potentially be extended to other disease states and immunological phenotypes. The study gave a list of about 150 TCR beta chains associated with cytomegalovirus. Because HLA typing was missing for some donors at each locus, association tests included only the typed subset. Only TCR beta chains were sequenced in this cohort, and the absence of alpha or paired-chain data limited detectable features. A further reported finding was that TCR beta sequences accurately predicted the HLA-A and HLA-B alleles for most subjects in the first cohort. Sequencing depth was assumed to be roughly uniform across donors in the presence/absence analyses, though that assumption may not hold. Because the 87-base-pair reads could not distinguish some IMGT-functional V segments, including TRBV6-2 and TRBV6-3, those segments were excluded. When HLA alleles, especially DR and DQ, strongly co-occurred, attributing TCR associations to individual alleles was difficult. In a later analysis, the rate of TCR association differed among HLA loci, with DRB1 alleles having the most associated TCRs and HLA-C alleles having the fewest. Cytomegalovirus status was reported to be diagnosed by the classifier with high specificity and sensitivity in both the original and validation cohorts. In a later analysis, around 15,000 TCR beta sequences were associated with specific HLA alleles at a false discovery rate of 0.05. Broadly in line with IMGT annotations, most TCR beta V segments showed up in productive rearrangements about 90% or about 30% of the time in an earlier analysis of approximately 600 of the donors. Three of the identified cytomegalovirus-associated TCR beta chains were confirmed in vitro to be specific for cytomegalovirus antigens. CMV serostatus was the only immune exposure information available for the cohort.

The cohort consisted of some 670 healthy bone marrow donors. At the time of sampling, all cohort members were nominally healthy, though unrecorded immune exposures were likely present. The donor tested CMV seronegative, placing the donor among the 350 to 400 seronegative members of the cohort. Every donor gave a peripheral blood sample, and the peripheral blood mononuclear cells from that sample were used for TCR beta sequencing. The Qiagen DNeasy Blood Extraction Kit was used to extract genomic DNA from the blood cell samples. The library was prepared using the immunoSEQ multiplex PCR assay. For the multiplex PCR, a mixture combining 60 forward primers for TCR Vbeta segments and 13 reverse primers for TCR Jbeta segments was used. The CDR3 region of rearranged TCR beta genes was amplified from genomic DNA with a multiplex PCR assay. Amplified TCR beta libraries were sequenced as 87-base-pair reads on the Illumina HiSeq System. Per the original workflow: A later analysis tallied approximately 87 million unique TCR beta chains across the 666 repertoires, and some 10 million of those chains were shared by two or more donors. Raw reads were error-corrected and collapsed into unique sequences with a nearest-neighbor algorithm that merged closely related sequences to remove PCR and sequencing errors. Alignment of CDR3 sequences to IMGT reference sequences was used to assign V, D and J gene segments. Each retained sequence needed at least a six-nucleotide match to both a V gene segment and a J gene segment. Rearrangements were classified as productive when the CDR3 lacked stop codons and remained in frame with V and J, and all other rearrangements were classified as non-productive. Following IMGT convention, CDR3 was defined as the stretch from the second conserved V-encoded cysteine to the conserved J-encoded phenylalanine. In an earlier analysis of roughly 580 of the donors, sequences lacking an unambiguous match to a single V gene segment were excluded. In an earlier analysis of more than 500 of the donors, a V segment was called functional when productive rearrangements were above 56.7%, and segregating when the standard deviation between donors exceeded 5%. A statistical classification framework was built for diagnosing cytomegalovirus status from the catalog of TCR beta chain sequences. In a later analysis, TCR nucleotide sequences were compared against IMGT/GENE-DB human TR gene sequences so that V and J genes could be assigned. Using the TCRdist pipeline, a later analysis assigned CDR3 sequences along with most-parsimonious VDJ recombination scenarios. In a later analysis, each TCR beta chain was defined by its CDR3 amino acid sequence together with its V-gene family, and reads lacking a unique V-gene family were excluded. A later analysis removed 592 highly shared, low-generation-probability nucleotide sequences to deal with suspected cross-contamination and a sequencing artifact. For each public chain, a later analysis derived a clonal expansion index from normalized ranks of inferred template counts within each repertoire. In a later analysis, generation probabilities were computed with a VDJ recombination model fitted to out-of-frame rearrangements, and the resulting probabilities were checked against IGoR. In a later analysis, TCR-TCR, TCR-HLA and TCR-CMV co-occurrence was scored with hypergeometric tests, and a repertoire-size bias correction was applied to TCR pairs. A later analysis estimated false discovery rates by permuting HLA or CMV assignments 20 times. A later analysis grouped co-occurring TCRs with DBSCAN, adding TCRdist sequence similarity when clustering within HLA-allele-positive subsets. Repertoires with fewer than 30,000 or more than 120,000 public chains were left out of co-occurrence clustering, as were five repertoires with anomalous nucleotide sharing. Held by TCRdb, this immuneACCESS table contains in-frame sequences only and omits some clones. Under half of the omission traces to an unresolved V gene where checked; the cause of the rest is unknown. V and J calls and clone size are copied from that table; D and trimming were computed from the DNA. The sample has around 160,000 clones on record. The biggest ten clones account for 1.5% to 2% of the sample.

The germline V gene (reference sequence) gives CDR1 as GTSNPN and CDR2 as SVGIG. The CDR3 has 15 amino acids, counting the end cysteine and phenylalanine. Kept here is only the CDR3 DNA, which spans 45 bases and is read in frame from base 1. Trimming removed 4 bases from V and 4 bases from J; the gene matches leave 9 bases unexplained. The clonotype was recovered from a woman in her forties or fifties in good health and CMV-seronegative. The sample taken for sequencing was PBMCs. Recombination linked TRBV30 to TRBJ1-3, with TRBD1 matching 8 junction bases. The DNA reads TGTGCCTGGACCAGGGGGCGGTCATTCGGAAACACCATATATTTT. Translation gives CAWTRGRSFGNTIYF.